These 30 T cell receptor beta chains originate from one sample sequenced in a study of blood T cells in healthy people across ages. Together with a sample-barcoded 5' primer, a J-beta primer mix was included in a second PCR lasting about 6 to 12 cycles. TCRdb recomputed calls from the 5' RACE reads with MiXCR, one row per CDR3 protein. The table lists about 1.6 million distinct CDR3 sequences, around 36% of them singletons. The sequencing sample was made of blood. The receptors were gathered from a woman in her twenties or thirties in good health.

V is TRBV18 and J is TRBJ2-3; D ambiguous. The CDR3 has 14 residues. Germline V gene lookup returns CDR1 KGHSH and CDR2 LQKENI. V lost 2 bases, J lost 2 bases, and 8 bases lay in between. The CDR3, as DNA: TGTGCCAGCTCACCAGACCTATACACAGATACGCAGTATTTT. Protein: CASSPDLYTDTQYF. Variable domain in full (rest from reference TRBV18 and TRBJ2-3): NAGVMQNPRHLVRRRGQEARLRCSPMKGHSHVYWYRQLPEEGLKFMVYLQKENIIDESGMPKERFSAEFPKEGPSILRIQQVVRGDSAAYFCASSPDLYTDTQYFGPGTRLTVL.

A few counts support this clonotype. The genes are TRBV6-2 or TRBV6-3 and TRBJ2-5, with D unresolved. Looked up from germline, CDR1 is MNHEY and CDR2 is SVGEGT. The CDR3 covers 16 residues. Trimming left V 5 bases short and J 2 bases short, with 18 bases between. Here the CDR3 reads CASSPLENKVQETQYF. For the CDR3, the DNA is TGTGCCAGCAGTCCTTTAGAAAACAAGGTACAAGAGACCCAGTACTTC.

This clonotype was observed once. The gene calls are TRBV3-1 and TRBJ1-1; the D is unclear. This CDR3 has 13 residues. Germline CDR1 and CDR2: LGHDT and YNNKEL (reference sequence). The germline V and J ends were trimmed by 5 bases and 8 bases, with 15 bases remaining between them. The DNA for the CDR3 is TGTGCCAGCAGCTCCATCTCACCCCTGGAAGCTTTCTTT. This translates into CASSSISPLEAFF.

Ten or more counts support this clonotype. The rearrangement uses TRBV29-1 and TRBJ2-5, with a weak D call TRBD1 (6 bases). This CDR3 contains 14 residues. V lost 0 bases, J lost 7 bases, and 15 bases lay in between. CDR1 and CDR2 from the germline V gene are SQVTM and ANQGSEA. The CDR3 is CSVEEGVQGVTQYF. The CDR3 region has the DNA TGCAGCGTTGAAGAAGGGGTACAGGGAGTGACCCAGTACTTC.

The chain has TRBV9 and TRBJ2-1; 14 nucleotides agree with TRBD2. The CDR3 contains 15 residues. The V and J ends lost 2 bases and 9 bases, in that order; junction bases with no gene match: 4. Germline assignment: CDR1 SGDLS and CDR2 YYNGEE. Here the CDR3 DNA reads TGTGCCAGCAGCGTGACCGGGACTAGCGGGGGTGAGCAGTTCTTC. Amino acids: CASSVTGTSGGEQFF. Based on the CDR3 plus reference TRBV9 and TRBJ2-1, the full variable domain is DSGVTQTPKHLITATGQRVTLRCSPRSGDLSVYWYQQSLDQGLQFLIQYYNGEERAKGNILERFSAQQFPDLHSELNLSSLELGDSALYFCASSVTGTSGGEQFFGPGTRLTVL.

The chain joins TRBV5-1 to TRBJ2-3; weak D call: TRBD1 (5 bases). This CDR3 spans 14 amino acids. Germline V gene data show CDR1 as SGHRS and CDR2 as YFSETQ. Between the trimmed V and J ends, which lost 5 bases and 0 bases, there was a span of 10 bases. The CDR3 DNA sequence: TGCGCCAGCAGACAGACAGCTAGCACAGATACGCAGTATTTT. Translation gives CASRQTASTDTQYF.

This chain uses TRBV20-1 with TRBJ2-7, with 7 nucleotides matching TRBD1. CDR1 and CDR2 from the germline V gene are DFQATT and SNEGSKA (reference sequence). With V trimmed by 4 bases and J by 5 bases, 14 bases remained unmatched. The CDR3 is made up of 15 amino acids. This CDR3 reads CSATSRTGQLDEQYF. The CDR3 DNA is TGCAGTGCTACCTCGAGGACGGGACAGCTGGACGAGCAGTACTTC.

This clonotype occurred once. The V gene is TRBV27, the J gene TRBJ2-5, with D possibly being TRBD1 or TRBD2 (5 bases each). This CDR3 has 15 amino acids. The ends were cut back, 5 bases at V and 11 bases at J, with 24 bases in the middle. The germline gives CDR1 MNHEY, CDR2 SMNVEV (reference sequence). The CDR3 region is CASSQDAGTHTWQYF. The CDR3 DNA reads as TGTGCCAGCAGTCAAGACGCCGGGACGCATACGTGGCAGTACTTC.

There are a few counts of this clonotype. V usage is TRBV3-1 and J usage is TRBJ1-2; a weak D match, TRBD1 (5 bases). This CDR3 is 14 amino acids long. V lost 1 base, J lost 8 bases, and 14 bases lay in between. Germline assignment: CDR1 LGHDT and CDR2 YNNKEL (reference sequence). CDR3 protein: CASSQVSYKGGYTF. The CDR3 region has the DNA TGTGCCAGCAGCCAAGTCAGTTATAAGGGGGGCTACACCTTC.

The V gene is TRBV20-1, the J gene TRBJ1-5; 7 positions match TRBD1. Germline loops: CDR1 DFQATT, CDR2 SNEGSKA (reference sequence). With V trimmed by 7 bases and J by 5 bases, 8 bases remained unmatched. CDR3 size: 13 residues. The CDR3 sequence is CSVEDRAYQPQHF. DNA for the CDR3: TGCAGTGTAGAAGACAGGGCTTATCAGCCCCAGCATTTT.

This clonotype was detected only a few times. CDR3 protein: CASSESVNYGYTF. CDR3 DNA sequence: TGTGCCAGCAGTGAATCCGTTAACTATGGCTACACCTTC. The chain uses TRBV6-1 and TRBJ1-2, with D unresolved. V was shortened by 2 bases and J by 1 base, with 5 bases between the two germline ends. CDR1 and CDR2 from the germline V gene are MNHNS and SASEGT. The length of the CDR3 is 13 residues.

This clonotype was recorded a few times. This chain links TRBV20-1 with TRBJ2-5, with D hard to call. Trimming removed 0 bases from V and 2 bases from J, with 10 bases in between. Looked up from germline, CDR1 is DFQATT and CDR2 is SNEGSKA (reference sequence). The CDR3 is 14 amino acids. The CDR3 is CSAREGRTQETQYF. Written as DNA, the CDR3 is TGCAGTGCTAGAGAAGGAAGAACTCAAGAGACCCAGTACTTC.

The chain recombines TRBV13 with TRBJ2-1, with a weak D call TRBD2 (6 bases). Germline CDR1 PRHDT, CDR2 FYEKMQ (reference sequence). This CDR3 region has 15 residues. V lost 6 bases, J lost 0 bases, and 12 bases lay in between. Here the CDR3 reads CASSSSDSSYNEQFF. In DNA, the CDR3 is TGTGCCAGCAGTTCTAGCGACAGCTCCTACAATGAGCAGTTCTTC.

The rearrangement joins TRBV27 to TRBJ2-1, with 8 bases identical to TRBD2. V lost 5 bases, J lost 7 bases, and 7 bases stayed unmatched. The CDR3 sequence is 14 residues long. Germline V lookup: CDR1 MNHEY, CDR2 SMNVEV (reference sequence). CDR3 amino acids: CASSLPGGPNEQFF. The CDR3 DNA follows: TGTGCCAGCAGTCTGCCGGGGGGGCCAAATGAGCAGTTCTTC.

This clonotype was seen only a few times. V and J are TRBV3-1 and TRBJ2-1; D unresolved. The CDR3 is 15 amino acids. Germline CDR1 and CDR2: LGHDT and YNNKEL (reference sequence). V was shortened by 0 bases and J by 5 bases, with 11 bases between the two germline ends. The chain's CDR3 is CASSQDYYSHNEQFF. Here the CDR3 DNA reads TGTGCCAGCAGCCAAGATTACTATTCCCACAATGAGCAGTTCTTC.

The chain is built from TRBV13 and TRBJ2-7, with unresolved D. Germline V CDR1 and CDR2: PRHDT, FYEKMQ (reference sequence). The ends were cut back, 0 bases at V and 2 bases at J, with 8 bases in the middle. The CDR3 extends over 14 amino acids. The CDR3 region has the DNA TGTGCCAGCAGCTTAGGAGCGATAACCTACGAGCAGTACTTC. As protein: CASSLGAITYEQYF.

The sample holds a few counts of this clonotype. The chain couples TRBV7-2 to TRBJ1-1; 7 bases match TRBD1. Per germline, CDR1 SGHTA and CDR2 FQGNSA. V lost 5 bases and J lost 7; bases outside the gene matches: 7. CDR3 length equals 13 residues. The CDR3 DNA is TGTGCCAGCAGCCATGACAGGGCGGGTGAAGCTTTCTTT. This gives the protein CASSHDRAGEAFF.

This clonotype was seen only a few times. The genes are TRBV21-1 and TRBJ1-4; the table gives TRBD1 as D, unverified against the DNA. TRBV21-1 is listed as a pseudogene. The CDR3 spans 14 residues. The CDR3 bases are TGTGCCAGCACCTGGTCCCGGACAAGTGAAAAACTGTTTTTT. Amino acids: CASTWSRTSEKLFF.

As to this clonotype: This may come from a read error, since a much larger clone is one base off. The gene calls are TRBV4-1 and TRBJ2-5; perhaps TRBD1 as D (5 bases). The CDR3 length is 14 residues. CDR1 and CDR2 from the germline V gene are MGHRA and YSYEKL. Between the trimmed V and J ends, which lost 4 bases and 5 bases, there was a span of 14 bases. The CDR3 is CASSREQVEETQYF. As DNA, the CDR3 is TGCGCCAGCAGCCGAGAACAGGTGGAGGAGACCCAGTACTTC.

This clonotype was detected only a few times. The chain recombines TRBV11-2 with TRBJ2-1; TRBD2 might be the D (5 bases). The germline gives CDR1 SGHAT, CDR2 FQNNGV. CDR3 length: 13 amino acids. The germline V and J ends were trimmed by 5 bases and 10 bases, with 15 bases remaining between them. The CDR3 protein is CASSPLRVGEQFF. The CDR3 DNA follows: TGTGCCAGCAGCCCCCTGAGGGTGGGGGAGCAGTTCTTC.

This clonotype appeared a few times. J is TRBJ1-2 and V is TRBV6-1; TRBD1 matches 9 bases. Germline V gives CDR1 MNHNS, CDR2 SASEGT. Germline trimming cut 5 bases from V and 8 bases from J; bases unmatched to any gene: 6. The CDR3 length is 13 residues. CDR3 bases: TGTGCCAGCAGTCGGGACAGGGTTCAGGGCTACACCTTC. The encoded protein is CASSRDRVQGYTF.

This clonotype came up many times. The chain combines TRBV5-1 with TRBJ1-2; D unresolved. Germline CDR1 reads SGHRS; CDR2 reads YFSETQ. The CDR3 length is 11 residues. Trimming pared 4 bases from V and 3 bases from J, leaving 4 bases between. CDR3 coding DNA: TGCGCCAGCAGCGCAGACTATGGCTACACCTTC. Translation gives CASSADYGYTF.

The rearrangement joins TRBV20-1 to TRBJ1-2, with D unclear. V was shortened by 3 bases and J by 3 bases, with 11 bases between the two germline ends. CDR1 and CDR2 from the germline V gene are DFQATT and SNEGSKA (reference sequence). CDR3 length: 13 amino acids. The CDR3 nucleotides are TGCAGTGCTAGGGTAAATATGGACTATGGCTACACCTTC. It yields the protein CSARVNMDYGYTF.

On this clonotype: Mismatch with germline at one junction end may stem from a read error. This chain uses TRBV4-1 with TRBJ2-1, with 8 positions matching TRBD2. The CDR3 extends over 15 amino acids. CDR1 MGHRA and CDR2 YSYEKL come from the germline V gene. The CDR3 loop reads CVSSQGWRGVDEQFF. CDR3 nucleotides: TGCGTCAGCAGCCAAGGATGGCGGGGGGTCGATGAGCAGTTCTTC.

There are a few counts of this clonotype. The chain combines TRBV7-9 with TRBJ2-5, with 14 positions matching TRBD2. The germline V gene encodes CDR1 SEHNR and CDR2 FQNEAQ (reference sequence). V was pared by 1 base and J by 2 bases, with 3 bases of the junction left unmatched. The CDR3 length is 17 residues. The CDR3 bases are TGTGCCAGCAGCTTAGGAGGACTAGCGGGAGGACAAGAGACCCAGTACTTC. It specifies CASSLGGLAGGQETQYF.

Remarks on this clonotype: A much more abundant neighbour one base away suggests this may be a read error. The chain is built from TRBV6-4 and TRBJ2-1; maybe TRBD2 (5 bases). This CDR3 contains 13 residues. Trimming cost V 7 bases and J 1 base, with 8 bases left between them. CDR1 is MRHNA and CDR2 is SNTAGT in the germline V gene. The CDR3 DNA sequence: TGTGCCAGCACAGCGGAGTCCTACAATGAGCAGTTCTTC. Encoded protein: CASTAESYNEQFF.

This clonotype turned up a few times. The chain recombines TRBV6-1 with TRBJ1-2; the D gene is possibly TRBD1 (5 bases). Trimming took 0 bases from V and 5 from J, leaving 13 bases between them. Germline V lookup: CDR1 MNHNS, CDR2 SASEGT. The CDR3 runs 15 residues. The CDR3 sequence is CASSEAVETVYGYTF. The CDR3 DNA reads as TGTGCCAGCAGTGAAGCAGTAGAGACAGTATATGGCTACACCTTC.

The CDR3 region has the DNA TGTGCCAGCAGCCCGACAGGTACGGCCAAAAACATTCAGTACTTC. Encoded protein: CASSPTGTAKNIQYF. V usage is TRBV3-1 and J usage is TRBJ2-4; possibly TRBD1 for D (6 bases). V was clipped by 4 bases and J by 1 base, with 11 bases between them. Germline assignment: CDR1 LGHDT and CDR2 YNNKEL (reference sequence). This CDR3 comprises 15 residues.

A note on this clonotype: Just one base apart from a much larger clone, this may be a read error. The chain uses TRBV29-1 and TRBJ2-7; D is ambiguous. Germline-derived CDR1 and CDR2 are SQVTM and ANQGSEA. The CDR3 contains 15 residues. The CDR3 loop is CSVKGSLASSCEQYF. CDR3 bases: TGCAGCGTTAAGGGTAGCTTGGCAAGCTCCTGCGAGCAGTACTTC.

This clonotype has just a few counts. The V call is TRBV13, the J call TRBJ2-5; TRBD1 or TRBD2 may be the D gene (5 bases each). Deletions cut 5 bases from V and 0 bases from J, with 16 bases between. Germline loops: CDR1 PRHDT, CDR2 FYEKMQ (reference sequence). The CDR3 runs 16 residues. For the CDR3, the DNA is TGTGCCAGCAGCAACCGGGACGGCGAGTACCAAGAGACCCAGTACTTC. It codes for CASSNRDGEYQETQYF.